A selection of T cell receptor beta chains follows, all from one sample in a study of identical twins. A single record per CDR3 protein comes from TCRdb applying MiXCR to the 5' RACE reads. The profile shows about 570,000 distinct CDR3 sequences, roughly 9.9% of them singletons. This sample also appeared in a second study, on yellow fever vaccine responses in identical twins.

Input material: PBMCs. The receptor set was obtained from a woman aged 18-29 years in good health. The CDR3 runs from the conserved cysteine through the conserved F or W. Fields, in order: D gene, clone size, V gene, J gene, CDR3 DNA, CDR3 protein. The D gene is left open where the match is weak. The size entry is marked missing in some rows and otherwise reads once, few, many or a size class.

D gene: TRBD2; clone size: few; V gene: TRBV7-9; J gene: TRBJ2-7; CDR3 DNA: TGTGCCAGCAGCTGGACTAGCGGGACCTACGAGCAGTACTTC; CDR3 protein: CASSWTSGTYEQYF
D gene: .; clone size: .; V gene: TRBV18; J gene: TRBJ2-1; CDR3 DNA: TGTGCCAGCTCACCTAACCCGGGTGGGCAGTTCTTC; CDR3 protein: CASSPNPGGQFF
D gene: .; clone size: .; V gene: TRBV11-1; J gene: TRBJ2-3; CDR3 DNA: TGTGCCAGCAGCCCATTAGGGTCCTCTTTTTCCACAGATACGCAGTATTTT; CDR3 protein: CASSPLGSSFSTDTQYF
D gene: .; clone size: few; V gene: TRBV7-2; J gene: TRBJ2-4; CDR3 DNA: TGTGCCAGCAGCCTTGCCGGGACGGCTGAATGGATTCAGTACTTC; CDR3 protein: CASSLAGTAEWIQYF
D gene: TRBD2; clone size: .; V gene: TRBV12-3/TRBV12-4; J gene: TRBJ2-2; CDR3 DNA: TGTGCCAGCAGACGGAATAGCGGGAGGGGCGGGGAGCTGTTTTTT; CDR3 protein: CASRRNSGRGGELFF
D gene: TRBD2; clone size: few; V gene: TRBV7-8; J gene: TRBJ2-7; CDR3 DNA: TGTGCCAGCAGCCCTCGGACTAGCGGGGGGTTTGGCTACGAGCAGTACTTC; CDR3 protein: CASSPRTSGGFGYEQYF
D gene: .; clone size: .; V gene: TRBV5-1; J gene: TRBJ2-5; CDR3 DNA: TGCGCCAGCAGCTTGGCCGTGGGAAGACTTGAAGAGACCCAGTACTTC; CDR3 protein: CASSLAVGRLEETQYF
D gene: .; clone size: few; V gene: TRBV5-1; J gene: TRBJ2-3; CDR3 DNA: TGCGCCAGCAGCCCTTATAGCGGCACAGATACGCAGTATTTT; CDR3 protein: CASSPYSGTDTQYF
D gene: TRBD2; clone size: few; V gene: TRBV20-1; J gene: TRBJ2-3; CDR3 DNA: TGCAGTGCTAGGGGTAGCGGGAGGGCCACAGATACGCAGTATTTT; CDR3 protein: CSARGSGRATDTQYF
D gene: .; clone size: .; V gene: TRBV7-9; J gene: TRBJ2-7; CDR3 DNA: TGTGCCAGCAGCTCTTCGGACCTCAAATCCTACGAGCAGTACTTC; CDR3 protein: CASSSSDLKSYEQYF
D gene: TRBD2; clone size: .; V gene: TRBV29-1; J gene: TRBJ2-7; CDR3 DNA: TGCAGCGTTGACTTAGGACTAGCGGGAACCTACGAGCAGTACTTC; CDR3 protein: CSVDLGLAGTYEQYF
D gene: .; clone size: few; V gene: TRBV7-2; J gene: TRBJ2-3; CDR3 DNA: TGTGCCAGCAGCTTAGCTATAGGCAGGGGAGGGATGGATACGCAGTATTTT; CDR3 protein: CASSLAIGRGGMDTQYF
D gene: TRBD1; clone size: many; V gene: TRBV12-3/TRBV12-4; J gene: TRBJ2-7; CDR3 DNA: TGTGCCAGCAGTTTGACAGGGGCCCCCTACGAGCAGTACTTC; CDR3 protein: CASSLTGAPYEQYF
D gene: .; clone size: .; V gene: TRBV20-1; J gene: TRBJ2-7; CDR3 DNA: TGCAGTGCTAGAGATTGGGGGAAAGGCTACGAGCAGTACTTC; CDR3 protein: CSARDWGKGYEQYF
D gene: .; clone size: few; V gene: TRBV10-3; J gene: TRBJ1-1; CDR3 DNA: TGTGCCATCAGTGAGACACAGGTGAACACTGAAGCTTTCTTT; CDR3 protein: CAISETQVNTEAFF
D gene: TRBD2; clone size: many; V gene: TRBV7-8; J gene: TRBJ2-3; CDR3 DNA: TGTGCCAGCAGCCCCAAGATTAGACTAGCGGGACCTACAGATACGCAGTATTTT; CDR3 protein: CASSPKIRLAGPTDTQYF
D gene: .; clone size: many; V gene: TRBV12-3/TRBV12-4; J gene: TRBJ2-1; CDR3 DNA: TGTGCCAGCAGTTTATGGCTGGGGGGTTACAATGAGCAGTTCTTC; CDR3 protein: CASSLWLGGYNEQFF
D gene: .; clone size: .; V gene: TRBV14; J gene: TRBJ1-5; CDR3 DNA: TGTGCCAGCAGCCAAGGGTTAGATCAGCCCCAGCATTTT; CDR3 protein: CASSQGLDQPQHF
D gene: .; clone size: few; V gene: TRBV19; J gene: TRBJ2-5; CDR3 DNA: TGTGCCAGTAGTTACAGGTCCCCGGGAGAGACCCAGTACTTC; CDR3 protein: CASSYRSPGETQYF
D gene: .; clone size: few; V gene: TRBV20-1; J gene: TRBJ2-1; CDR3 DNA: TGCAGTGCCAACGCTTGGGATGAGCAGTTCTTC; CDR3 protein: CSANAWDEQFF
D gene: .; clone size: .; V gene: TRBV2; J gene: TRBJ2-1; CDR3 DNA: TGTGCCAGCACCCCCCGGTTCGTCGGCAATGAGCAGTTCTTC; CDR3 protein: CASTPRFVGNEQFF
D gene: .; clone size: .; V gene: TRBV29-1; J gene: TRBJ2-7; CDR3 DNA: TGCAGCGTCGAGGTTCCACTAGTCTACGAGCAGTACTTC; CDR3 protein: CSVEVPLVYEQYF
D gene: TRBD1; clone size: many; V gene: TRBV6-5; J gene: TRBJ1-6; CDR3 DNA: TGTGCCAGCAGTTACGCAGGGGACAGGGGGCAGGGTTCACCCCTCCACTTT; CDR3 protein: CASSYAGDRGQGSPLHF
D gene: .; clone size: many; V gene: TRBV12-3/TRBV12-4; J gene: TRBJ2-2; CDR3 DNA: TGTGCCAGCAACGCGAACACCGGGGAGCTGTTTTTT; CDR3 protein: CASNANTGELFF
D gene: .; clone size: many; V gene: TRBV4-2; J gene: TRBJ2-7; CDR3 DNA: TGTGCCAGCAGCCAAGATGTGAGCGAGCAGTACTTC; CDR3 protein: CASSQDVSEQYF
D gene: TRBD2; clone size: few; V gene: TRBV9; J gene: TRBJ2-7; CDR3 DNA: TGTGCCAGCAGCGGGACTAGCGGGGGGGCCCTCCTAGTCGAGCAGTACTTC; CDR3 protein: CASSGTSGGALLVEQYF
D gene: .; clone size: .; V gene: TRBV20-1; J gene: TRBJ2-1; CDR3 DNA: TGCAGTGCTAGAATACAGAGCAATGAGCAGTTCTTC; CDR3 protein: CSARIQSNEQFF
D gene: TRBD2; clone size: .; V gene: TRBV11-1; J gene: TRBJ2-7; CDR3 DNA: TGTGCCAGCAGCTCTACCGAGATAACTAGCGGGAGGGCCGGTTCAGTGCAGTACTTC; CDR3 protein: CASSSTEITSGRAGSVQYF
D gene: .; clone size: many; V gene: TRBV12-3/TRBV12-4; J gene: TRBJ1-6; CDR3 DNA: TGTGCCAGCAGTTTAGCCCCCGGGGGAAATTCACCCCTCCACTTT; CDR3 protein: CASSLAPGGNSPLHF
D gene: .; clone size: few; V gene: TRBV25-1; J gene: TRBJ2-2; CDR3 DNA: TGTGCCAGCAGTTTAGGACACGTCGAACGGGCCGGGGAGCTGTTTTTT; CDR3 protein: CASSLGHVERAGELFF
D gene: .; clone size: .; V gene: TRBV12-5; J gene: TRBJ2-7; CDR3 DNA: TGTGCTAGTGCCGCCACGCCCCACGAGCAGTACTTC; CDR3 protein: CASAATPHEQYF
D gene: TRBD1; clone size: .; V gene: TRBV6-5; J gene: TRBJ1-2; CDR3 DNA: TGTGCCAGCAGTTACCGAGGGACAGGGGATTTTGGTGGCTACACCTTC; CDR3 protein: CASSYRGTGDFGGYTF